Listed here is a single TCR beta chain. Its antigen remains unknown. This sample is part of a study of T cell responses to AZD1222 COVID-19 vaccine. Overall study results and limits: Donor demographics were predominantly white British with a female majority; clonal diversity may be underestimated. Baseline serostatus was positive in only six AZD1222 recipients.

Some clones are missing from TCRdb's copy, which holds only in-frame ones; the method was immunoSEQ multiplex PCR. The sample lists tens of thousands of clones, under 85% seen once, with around 50% in the top ten. This TCR was sampled from an adult in good health. The starting material was peripheral blood, obtained on day 0 of AZD1222 vaccination.

CDR3 loop: CASSFGRDGTDTQYF. CDR3 bases: TGTGCCAGCAGTTTCGGCAGGGATGGCACAGATACGCAGTATTTT. The J gene is TRBJ2-3, the V gene TRBV27, with D possibly matching TRBD1 (5 bases). Germline-derived CDR1 and CDR2 are MNHEY and SMNVEV (reference sequence). The CDR3 is 15 amino acids. V lost 3 bases and J lost 1, with 11 bases in between.